Presented here are 9 T cell receptor beta chains from one specimen sequenced in a study of cytomegalovirus exposure and HLA in healthy donors (dated by TCRdb to the late 2010s). Preparation of the library involved the immunoSEQ multiplex PCR assay. A mixture of 60 forward primers for TCR Vbeta segments and 13 reverse primers for TCR Jbeta segments was used in the multiplex PCR. TCRdb took this table from immuneACCESS and kept in-frame rearrangements with V and J called. Such tables lack part of the clones; where checked against another copy, unresolved V genes explain under half of the gap, and the rest is unexplained. The sample includes about 120,000 clones, with approximately 79% observed a single time. 3.5% to 4.5% of the sample belongs to the ten largest clones. Sequencing was performed on PBMCs. These receptors came from a young man in good health and CMV-seronegative.

This clone has only a few counts. The chain employs TRBV29-1 and TRBJ2-1, with 7 bases aligning to TRBD1. The trim removed 4 bases at V and 8 bases at J, leaving 14 bases unmatched. The CDR3 has 15 residues. CDR1 and CDR2 from the germline V gene are SQVTM and ANQGSEA. The CDR3 DNA sequence: TGCAGCGTTGGCCCCGTTGGGGACAGTTACTATGAGCAGTTCTTC. Encoded protein: CSVGPVGDSYYEQFF.

This clone was found a few times. The chain joins TRBV6-5 to TRBJ2-3; 9 nucleotides align to TRBD1. The J segment lost 4 bases and the V segment lost 5 bases, leaving 7 bases of the junction unmatched. In germline, CDR1 is MNHEY, CDR2 SVGAGI. The CDR3 spans 15 residues. This CDR3 is CASSTVDRGADTQYF. The CDR3 nucleotides read TGTGCCAGCAGTACGGTGGACAGGGGTGCAGATACGCAGTATTTT.

Only one count was recorded for this clone. The chain links TRBV4-2 to TRBJ2-1; TRBD2 agrees at 8 bases. CDR1 is LGHNA, CDR2 YNFKEQ, per germline. The CDR3 runs to 16 residues. The trim removed 0 bases at V and 4 bases at J, leaving 5 bases unmatched. The CDR3 region is CASSQDSGTAYNEQFF. The DNA for the CDR3 is TGTGCCAGCAGCCAAGATAGCGGGACGGCTTACAATGAGCAGTTCTTC.

The chain has TRBV30 and TRBJ2-3; 8 nucleotides agree with TRBD1. Germline trimming cut 0 bases from V and 5 bases from J; bases unmatched to any gene: 10. Looked up from germline, CDR1 is GTSNPN and CDR2 is SVGIG (reference sequence). The CDR3 sequence is 16 residues long. CDR3 sequence: CAWSVVETGEGDTQYF. As DNA, the CDR3 is TGTGCCTGGAGTGTAGTCGAGACAGGGGAAGGAGATACGCAGTATTTT.

J is TRBJ1-3 and V is TRBV28; D remains ambiguous. This CDR3 comprises 16 residues. CDR1 and CDR2 from the germline V gene are MDHEN and SYDVKM. The V end lost 5 bases, the J end lost 0 bases, and 14 bases lay between the germline ends. CDR3 sequence (DNA): TGTGCCAGCAGTCTCCACGCAGTCTCCTCTGGAAACACCATATATTTT. Translated: CASSLHAVSSGNTIYF.

The rearrangement links TRBV19 to TRBJ2-7; 12 bases are shared with TRBD2. The CDR3 totals 16 residues. Trimming took 5 bases from V and 4 from J; bases not matched to a gene: 9. Germline V gives CDR1 LNHDA, CDR2 SQIVND (reference sequence). CDR3 amino acids: CASSDGLAGSIYEQYF. The DNA for the CDR3 is TGTGCCAGTAGTGACGGACTAGCGGGGTCTATTTACGAGCAGTACTTC.

The chain employs TRBV27 and TRBJ2-3; 13 bases agree with TRBD2. This CDR3 contains 16 residues. The V segment lost 5 bases and the J segment 1 base; nucleotides outside the gene matches: 3. From germline, CDR1 is MNHEY and CDR2 SMNVEV (reference sequence). The DNA of the CDR3 is TGTGCCAGCAGTCCCGGGACTAGCGGGGGCACAGATACGCAGTATTTT. Protein product: CASSPGTSGGTDTQYF.

V usage is TRBV27 and J usage is TRBJ1-5; no definite D call. The CDR3 is made up of 14 amino acids. Germline-derived CDR1 and CDR2 are MNHEY and SMNVEV (reference sequence). V gave up 3 bases and J gave up 0 bases, with 6 bases separating them. The CDR3: CASSLMSSNQPQHF. CDR3 coding DNA: TGTGCCAGCAGTTTGATGAGTAGCAATCAGCCCCAGCATTTT.

There are a few counts of this clone. The chain joins TRBV6-4 to TRBJ2-1, with D perhaps TRBD1 (5 bases). This CDR3 contains 13 residues. Germline V gives CDR1 MRHNA, CDR2 SNTAGT. Trimming pared 2 bases from V and 5 bases from J, leaving 7 bases between. The CDR3 loop is CASSDDRNNEQFF. The CDR3 region has the DNA TGTGCCAGCAGTGACGACAGAAACAATGAGCAGTTCTTC.